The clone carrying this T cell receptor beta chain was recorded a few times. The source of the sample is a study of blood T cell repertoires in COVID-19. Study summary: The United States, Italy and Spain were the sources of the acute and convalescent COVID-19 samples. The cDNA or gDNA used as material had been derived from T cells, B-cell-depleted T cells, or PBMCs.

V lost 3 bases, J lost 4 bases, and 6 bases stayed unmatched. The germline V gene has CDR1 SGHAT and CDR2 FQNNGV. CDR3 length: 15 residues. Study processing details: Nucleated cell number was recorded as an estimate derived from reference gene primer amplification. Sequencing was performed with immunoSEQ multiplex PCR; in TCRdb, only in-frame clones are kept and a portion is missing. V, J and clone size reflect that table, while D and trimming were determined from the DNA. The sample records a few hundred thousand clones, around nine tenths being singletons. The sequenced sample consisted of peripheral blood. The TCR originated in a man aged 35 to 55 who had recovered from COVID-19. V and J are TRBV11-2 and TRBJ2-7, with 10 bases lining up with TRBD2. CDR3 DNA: TGTGCCAGCAGCTTTGATGGACTAGCGGTGTACGAGCAGTACTTC. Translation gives CASSFDGLAVYEQYF.